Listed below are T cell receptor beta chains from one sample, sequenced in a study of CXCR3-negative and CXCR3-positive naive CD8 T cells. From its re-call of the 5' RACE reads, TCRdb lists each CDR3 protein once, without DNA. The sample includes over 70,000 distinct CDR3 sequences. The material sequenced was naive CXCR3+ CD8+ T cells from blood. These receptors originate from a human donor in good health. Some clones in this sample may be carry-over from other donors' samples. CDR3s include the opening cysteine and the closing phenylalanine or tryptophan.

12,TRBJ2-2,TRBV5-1,CASSLSPGELFF
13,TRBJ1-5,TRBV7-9,CASSFGGLQPQHF
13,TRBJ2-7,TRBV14,CASSPDRNYEQYF
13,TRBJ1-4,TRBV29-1,CSVVGGPDEKLFF
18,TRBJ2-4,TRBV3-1,CASSQDRGLAGAKNIQYF
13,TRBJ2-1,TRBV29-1,CSVNLQGGNEQFF
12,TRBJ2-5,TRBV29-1,CSVEGAGVTQYF
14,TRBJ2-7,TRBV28,CASSPSGEVYEQYF
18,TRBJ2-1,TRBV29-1,CSVEDRVQRQGAYNEQFF
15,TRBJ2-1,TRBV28,CASGGASGSYNEQFF